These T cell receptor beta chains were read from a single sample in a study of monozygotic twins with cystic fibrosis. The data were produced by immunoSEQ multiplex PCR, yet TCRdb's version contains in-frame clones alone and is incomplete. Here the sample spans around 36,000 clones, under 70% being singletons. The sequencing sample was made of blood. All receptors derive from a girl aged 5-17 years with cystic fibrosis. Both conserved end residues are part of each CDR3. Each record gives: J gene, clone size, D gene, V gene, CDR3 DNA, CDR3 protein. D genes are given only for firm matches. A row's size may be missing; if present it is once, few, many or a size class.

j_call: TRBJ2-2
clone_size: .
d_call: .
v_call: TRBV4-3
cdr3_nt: TGCGCCAGCAGCCAAGATCGGCAGCCCCCCGGGGAGCTGTTTTTT
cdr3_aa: CASSQDRQPPGELFF

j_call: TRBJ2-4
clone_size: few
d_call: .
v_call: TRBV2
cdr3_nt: TGTGCCAGCAGTGTTGGAGGGGCGACCAAAAACATTCAGTACTTC
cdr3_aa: CASSVGGATKNIQYF

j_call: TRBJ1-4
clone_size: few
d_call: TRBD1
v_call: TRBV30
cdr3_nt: TGTGCCTGGAGTGTGGGTTCGCCAGGGGGAAATGAAAAACTGTTTTTT
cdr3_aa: CAWSVGSPGGNEKLFF

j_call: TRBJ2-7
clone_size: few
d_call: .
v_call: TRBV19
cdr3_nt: TGTGCCAGTAGTATATCGGGGGGCAACTACGAGCAGTACTTC
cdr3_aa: CASSISGGNYEQYF

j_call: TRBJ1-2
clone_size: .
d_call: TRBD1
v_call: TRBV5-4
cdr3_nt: TGTGCCAGCAGCTTGGGGGGACAGGGGAACTATGGCTACACCTTC
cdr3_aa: CASSLGGQGNYGYTF

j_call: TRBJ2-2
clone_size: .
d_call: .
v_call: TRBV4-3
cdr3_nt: TGCGCCAGCAGCCAAGATGTAGGGTTTAACACCGGGGAGCTGTTTTTT
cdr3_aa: CASSQDVGFNTGELFF

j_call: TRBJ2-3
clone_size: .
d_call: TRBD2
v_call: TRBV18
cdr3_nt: TGTGCCAGCTCCCCGGGGACTAGATTGGCAGATACGCAGTATTTT
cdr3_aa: CASSPGTRLADTQYF

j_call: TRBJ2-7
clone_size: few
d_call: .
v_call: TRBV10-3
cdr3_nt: TGTGCCATCAGTACCTTCGACCGTAACCGCTACAAATACGAGCAGTACTTC
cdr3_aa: CAISTFDRNRYKYEQYF

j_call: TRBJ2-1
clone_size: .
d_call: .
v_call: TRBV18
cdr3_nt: TGTGCCAGCTCACCACCGTCAATCAATGAGCAGTTCTTC
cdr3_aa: CASSPPSINEQFF

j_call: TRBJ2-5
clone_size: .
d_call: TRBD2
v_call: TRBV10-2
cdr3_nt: TGCGCCAGCAGTGTTGTCCTAGCGGGATGGGAAGAGACCCAGTACTTC
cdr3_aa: CASSVVLAGWEETQYF

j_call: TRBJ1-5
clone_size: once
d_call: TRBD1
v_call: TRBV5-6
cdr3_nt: TGTGCCAGCAGCTGGGGGACAGGCCTCAATCAGCCCCAGCATTTT
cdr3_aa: CASSWGTGLNQPQHF

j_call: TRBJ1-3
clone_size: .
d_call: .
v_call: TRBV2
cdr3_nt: TGTGCCAGCAGTGACCGGACTCCTGGAAACACCATATATTTT
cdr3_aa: CASSDRTPGNTIYF

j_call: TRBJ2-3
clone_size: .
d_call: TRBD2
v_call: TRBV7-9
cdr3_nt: TGTGCCAGCAGCTTAGCGGGACTAGCGCGTCTCAATACGCAGTATTTT
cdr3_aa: CASSLAGLARLNTQYF

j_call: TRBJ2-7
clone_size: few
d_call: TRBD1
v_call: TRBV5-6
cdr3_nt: TGTGCCAGCAGCCTGGGACAGTCCGCAGGGCAGTACTTC
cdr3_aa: CASSLGQSAGQYF

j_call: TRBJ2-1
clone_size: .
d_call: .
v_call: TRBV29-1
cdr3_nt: TGCAGCGTTGAAGATCGGCCCCGGGGAAGCGTTGGGCAGTTCTTC
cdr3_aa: CSVEDRPRGSVGQFF

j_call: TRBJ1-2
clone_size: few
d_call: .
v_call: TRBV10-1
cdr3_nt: TGCGCCAGCAGGGACAGTTTGGTGTACGGCTACACCTTC
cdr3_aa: CASRDSLVYGYTF

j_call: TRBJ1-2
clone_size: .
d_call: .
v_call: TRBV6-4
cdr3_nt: TGTGCCAGCAGTGACTCCTCGGACTTCTATGGCTACACCTTC
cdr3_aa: CASSDSSDFYGYTF

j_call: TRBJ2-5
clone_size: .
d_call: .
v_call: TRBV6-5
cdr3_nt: TGTGCCAGCAGTTACACCATCACAGGGAGGTCAGAGACCCAGTACTTC
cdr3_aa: CASSYTITGRSETQYF

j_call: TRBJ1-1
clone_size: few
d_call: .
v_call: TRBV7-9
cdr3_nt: TGTGCCAGCAGCTTTGTCTCATGGGTATCGGGAAACACTGAAGCTTTCTTT
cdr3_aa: CASSFVSWVSGNTEAFF

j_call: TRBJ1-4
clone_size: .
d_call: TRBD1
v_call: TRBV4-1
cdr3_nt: TGCGCCAGCAGCCAAGGCGCTTCCGGGACAGTAAATGAAAAACTGTTTTTT
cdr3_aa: CASSQGASGTVNEKLFF

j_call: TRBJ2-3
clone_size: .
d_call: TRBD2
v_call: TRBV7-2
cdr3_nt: TGTGCCAGCAGCCCGGGACTAGCGGCAGATACGCAGTATTTT
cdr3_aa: CASSPGLAADTQYF

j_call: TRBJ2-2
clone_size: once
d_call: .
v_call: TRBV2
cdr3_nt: TGTGCCAGCCGATTTAACAGGGAGGGTACCGGGGAGCTGTTTTTT
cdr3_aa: CASRFNREGTGELFF

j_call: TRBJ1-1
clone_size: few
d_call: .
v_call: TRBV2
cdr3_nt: TGTGCCAGCCAACAAGAAGGATGGGCGGCTTTCTTT
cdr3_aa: CASQQEGWAAFF

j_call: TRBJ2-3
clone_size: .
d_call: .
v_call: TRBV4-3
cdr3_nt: TGCGCCAGCAGCCAAGAAGTCGGTTCTAGCACAGATACGCAGTATTTT
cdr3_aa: CASSQEVGSSTDTQYF

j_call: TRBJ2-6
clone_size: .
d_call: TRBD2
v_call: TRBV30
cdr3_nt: TGTGCCCAGCGGGGGTTTGGTGCCAACGTCCTGACTTTC
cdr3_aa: CAQRGFGANVLTF

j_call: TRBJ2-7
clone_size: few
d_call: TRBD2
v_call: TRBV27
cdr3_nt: TGTGCCAGCAGTCCAGCGGGAGATGGCTACGAGCAGTACTTC
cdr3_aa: CASSPAGDGYEQYF

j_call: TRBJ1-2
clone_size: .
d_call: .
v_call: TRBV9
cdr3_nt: TGTGCCAGCAGCGCCGCTACTGGGGTCTATGGCTACACCTTC
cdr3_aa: CASSAATGVYGYTF

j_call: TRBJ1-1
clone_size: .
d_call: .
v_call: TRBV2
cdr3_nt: TGTGCCCGGAACCTTTGGGACACTGAAGCTTTCTTT
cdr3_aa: CARNLWDTEAFF

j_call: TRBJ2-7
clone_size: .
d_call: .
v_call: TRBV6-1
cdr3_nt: TGTGCCAGCAGTGAATTCGGCAGGAACACCTACGAGCAGTACTTC
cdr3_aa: CASSEFGRNTYEQYF

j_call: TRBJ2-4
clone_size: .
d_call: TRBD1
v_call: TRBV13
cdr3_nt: TGTGCCAGCAGCGGACAGGGTACGGCCAAAAACATTCAGTACTTC
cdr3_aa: CASSGQGTAKNIQYF

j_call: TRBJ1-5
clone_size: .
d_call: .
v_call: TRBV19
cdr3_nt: TGTGCCAGTAGGCTACGTCGGACAGGCAATCAGCCCCAGCATTTT
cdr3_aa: CASRLRRTGNQPQHF

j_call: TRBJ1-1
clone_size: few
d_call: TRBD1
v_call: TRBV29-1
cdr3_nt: TGCAGCGTAGGACAGGGTGCGCACACTGAAGCTTTCTTT
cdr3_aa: CSVGQGAHTEAFF

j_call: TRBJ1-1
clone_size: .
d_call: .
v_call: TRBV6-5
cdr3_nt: TGTGCCAGCAGTTATCGGGCGTGGGACACTGAAGCTTTCTTT
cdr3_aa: CASSYRAWDTEAFF

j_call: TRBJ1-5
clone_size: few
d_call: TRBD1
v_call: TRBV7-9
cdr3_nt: TGTGCCAGCAGCTCTGTCGAGGGACAGATCAATCAGCCCCAGCATTTT
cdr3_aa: CASSSVEGQINQPQHF

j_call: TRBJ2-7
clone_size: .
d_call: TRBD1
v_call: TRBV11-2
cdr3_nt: TGTGCCAGCAGCCCCCGGACAGGGGGATACGAGCAGTACTTC
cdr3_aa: CASSPRTGGYEQYF

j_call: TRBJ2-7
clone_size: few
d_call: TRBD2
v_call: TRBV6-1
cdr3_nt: TGTGCCAAGGGGACTAGGGCCTCCTACGAGCAGTACTTC
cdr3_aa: CAKGTRASYEQYF

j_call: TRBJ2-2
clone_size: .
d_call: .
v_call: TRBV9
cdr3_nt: TGTGCCAGCAGCGGACCCGGGACTCGAACCGGGGAGCTGTTTTTT
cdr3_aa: CASSGPGTRTGELFF

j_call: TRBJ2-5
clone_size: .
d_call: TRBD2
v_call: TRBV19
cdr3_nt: TGTGCCAGTAGTAAAGCGGGAGTATGGGAGACCCAGTACTTC
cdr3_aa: CASSKAGVWETQYF

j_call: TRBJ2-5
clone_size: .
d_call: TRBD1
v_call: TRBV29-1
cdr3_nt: TGCAGCGTTAAGACAGGGAAAGAGACCCAGTACTTC
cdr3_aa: CSVKTGKETQYF

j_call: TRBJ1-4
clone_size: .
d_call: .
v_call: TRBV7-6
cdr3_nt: TGTGCCAGCAGCGCAGAGGTGGTTTTTGAAAAACTGTTTTTT
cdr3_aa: CASSAEVVFEKLFF

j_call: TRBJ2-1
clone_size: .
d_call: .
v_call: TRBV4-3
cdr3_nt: TGCGCCAGCAGCCAAGACAGGGACTCCTACAATGAGCAGTTCTTC
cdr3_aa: CASSQDRDSYNEQFF

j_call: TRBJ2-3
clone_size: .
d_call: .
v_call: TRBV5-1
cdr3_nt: TGCGCCAGCAGCTTGGGGGACGGAGATACGCAGTATTTT
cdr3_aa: CASSLGDGDTQYF

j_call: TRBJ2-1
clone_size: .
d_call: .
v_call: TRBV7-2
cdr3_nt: TGTGCCAGCAGCTTAGTGGGAAGCAATGAGCAGTTCTTC
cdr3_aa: CASSLVGSNEQFF

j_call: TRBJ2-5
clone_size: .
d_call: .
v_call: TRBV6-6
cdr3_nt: TGTGCCAGCAGTTACTCTCCCGTCCAAGAGACCCAGTACTTC
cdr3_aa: CASSYSPVQETQYF

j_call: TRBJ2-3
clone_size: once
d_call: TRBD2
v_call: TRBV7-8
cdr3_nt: TGTGCCAGCAGCTTAGCGTTGGCGGGAGGGCCCACAGATACGCAGTATTTT
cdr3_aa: CASSLALAGGPTDTQYF